The rows below give T cell receptor beta chains drawn from one sample of a study of T cells after yellow fever vaccination. TCRdb ran MiXCR on the 5' RACE reads and lists one entry per CDR3 protein. Counted here are 450,000 to 650,000 distinct CDR3 sequences, less than 15% occurring once; the ten biggest clones make up more than 13%. The specimen comprised PBMCs, sampled on the day of the yellow fever booster vaccination. The receptors here all came from a man aged 25 to 45 who received the YFV17D yellow fever vaccine. Each CDR3 is given with its conserved first and last residue. Size is stated for part of the rows, as once, few or many counts, or as a class when the clone is expanded.

j_gene: TRBJ1-2; v_gene: TRBV12-3/TRBV12-4; abundance: many; CDR3aa: CASSSAGGHGYTF
j_gene: TRBJ2-7; v_gene: TRBV5-4; abundance: few; CDR3aa: CASSLKTSGRFEQYF
j_gene: TRBJ2-3; v_gene: TRBV11-2; abundance: few; CDR3aa: CASSLDPGLAGGGTDTQYF
j_gene: TRBJ2-5; v_gene: TRBV4-3; abundance: few; CDR3aa: CASSQDTIAKAQYF
j_gene: TRBJ2-7; v_gene: TRBV6-6; abundance: few; CDR3aa: CASTLDRVHEQYF
j_gene: TRBJ2-7; v_gene: TRBV6-5; abundance: many; CDR3aa: CASSYAIAGNYEQYF
j_gene: TRBJ1-1; v_gene: TRBV7-6; abundance: few; CDR3aa: CASSDRRGAVTEAFF
j_gene: TRBJ2-5; v_gene: TRBV28; abundance: NA; CDR3aa: CASRTSGAAETQYF
j_gene: TRBJ1-2; v_gene: TRBV6-5; abundance: many; CDR3aa: CASSYSGGYDGYTF
j_gene: TRBJ1-1; v_gene: TRBV5-1; abundance: NA; CDR3aa: CASSMGQFKSDAEAFF
j_gene: TRBJ2-5; v_gene: TRBV5-6; abundance: many; CDR3aa: CASSLSAQETQYF
j_gene: TRBJ2-3; v_gene: TRBV20-1; abundance: few; CDR3aa: CSARRAAGTHTDTQYF
j_gene: TRBJ1-2; v_gene: TRBV6-6; abundance: few; CDR3aa: CASISARGYGYTF
j_gene: TRBJ1-4; v_gene: TRBV12-3/TRBV12-4; abundance: NA; CDR3aa: CASSLGATDEKLFF
j_gene: TRBJ1-3; v_gene: TRBV12-3/TRBV12-4; abundance: few; CDR3aa: CASVVARNTIYF
j_gene: TRBJ2-7; v_gene: TRBV19; abundance: few; CDR3aa: CASSPGAGGTYEQYF
j_gene: TRBJ2-1; v_gene: TRBV7-2; abundance: NA; CDR3aa: CASNLDTWEQFF